These 7 T cell receptor beta chains share one sample of origin, sequenced in a study of early T cells in non-severe SARS-CoV-2 infection. TCRdb reprocessed the 5' RACE reads with MiXCR, giving one entry per CDR3 protein. The table lists roughly 100,000 distinct CDR3 sequences, less than 15% of them singletons. Sequenced material: whole blood. The receptors stem from an adult who was a healthcare worker with PCR-confirmed SARS-CoV-2 infection or an uninfected control (not recorded which).

This clonotype was counted only a few times. V usage is TRBV27 and J usage is TRBJ2-2; 7 bases align to TRBD2. Trimming took 5 bases from V and 4 from J; bases not matched to a gene: 7. CDR1 is MNHEY and CDR2 is SMNVEV in the germline V gene (reference sequence). The CDR3 runs to 15 residues. The CDR3 reads CASSPTSLSTGELFF. DNA of the CDR3: TGTGCCAGCAGTCCGACTAGCTTGAGCACCGGGGAGCTGTTTTTT.

This clonotype was observed a few times. The rearrangement uses TRBV20-1 and TRBJ1-2; no reliable D call. This CDR3 has 13 amino acids. Per the germline V gene, CDR1 is DFQATT and CDR2 is SNEGSKA (reference sequence). Deletions cut 3 bases from V and 6 bases from J, with 14 bases between. The CDR3 spells CSASNLPTDGYTF. CDR3 sequence (DNA): TGCAGTGCTAGCAATCTACCAACCGATGGCTACACCTTC.

This clonotype was seen a handful of times. The chain is built from TRBV24-1 and TRBJ2-1, with D possibly matching TRBD2 (6 bases). The CDR3 has 16 amino acids. In germline, CDR1 is KGHDR, CDR2 SFDVKD. The V end lost 5 bases, the J end lost 6 bases, and 19 bases lay between the germline ends. CDR3 region: CATSGRFEAGINEQFF. The CDR3 bases are TGTGCCACCAGTGGCCGCTTTGAGGCGGGAATCAATGAGCAGTTCTTC.

This clonotype has a handful of counts. As DNA, the CDR3 is TGCAGCGTTGAAGATTGGTCTAGACCCACGGGCGATGAGCAGTTCTTC. Amino acids: CSVEDWSRPTGDEQFF. The chain links TRBV29-1 to TRBJ2-1, with D uncertain. Trimming left V 0 bases short and J 8 bases short, with 20 bases between. This CDR3 has 16 residues. CDR1 and CDR2 from the germline V gene are SQVTM and ANQGSEA.

This clonotype was seen ten or more times. The chain recombines TRBV28 with TRBJ1-2, with D possibly being TRBD1 (6 bases). The germline CDR1 and CDR2 sequences are MDHEN and SYDVKM. The CDR3 is made up of 13 amino acids. Trimming removed 3 bases at V and 2 bases at J, with 7 bases between. CDR3 nucleotides: TGTGCCAGCAGTTTCACAGGGAACTATGGCTACACCTTC. It is translated as CASSFTGNYGYTF.

This clonotype was seen a few times. The chain recombines TRBV28 with TRBJ2-2; D tentatively reads TRBD1 or TRBD2 (6 bases each). The ends were cut back, 6 bases at V and 2 bases at J, with 25 bases in the middle. The CDR3 sequence is 19 residues long. Germline CDR1 and CDR2: MDHEN and SYDVKM. The CDR3 sequence: CASSPGRGDPDFNTGELFF. CDR3 DNA sequence: TGTGCCAGCAGCCCTGGTAGGGGGGACCCCGATTTTAACACCGGGGAGCTGTTTTTT.

The gene calls are TRBV28 and TRBJ2-7, with 8 bases aligning to TRBD2. V was clipped by 7 bases and J by 1 base; unmatched bases: 9. From germline, CDR1 is MDHEN and CDR2 SYDVKM. This CDR3 region has 15 residues. As DNA, the CDR3 is TGTGCCAGCACCAGCCCCGCGGGAGGTTCCTACGAGCAGTACTTC. Protein: CASTSPAGGSYEQYF.